Listed below are T cell receptor beta chains from one sample, sequenced in a study of blood T cell repertoires in COVID-19. Generated by immunoSEQ multiplex PCR, the TCRdb table keeps only in-frame clones and is missing some. The data show about 83,000 clones, about nine tenths seen once. Material for sequencing was peripheral blood. The receptors here all came from a woman between 45 and 65 years old with active or convalescent COVID-19. CDR3s include the opening cysteine and the closing phenylalanine or tryptophan. The D gene is left open where the match is weak. Clone size is given for some rows only: seen once, a few or many times, or a class if the clone is expanded.

J gene: TRBJ2-3
D gene: TRBD2
V gene: TRBV7-3
clone size: -
CDR3 protein: CASSLTGGTPAQYF
CDR3 DNA: TGTGCCAGCAGCTTAACGGGGGGGACCCCGGCGCAGTATTTT

J gene: TRBJ1-2
D gene: -
V gene: TRBV7-8
clone size: -
CDR3 protein: CASSLEGGARYGYTF
CDR3 DNA: TGTGCCAGCAGCTTAGAGGGCGGGGCTCGGTATGGCTACACCTTC

J gene: TRBJ1-2
D gene: TRBD1
V gene: TRBV10-3
clone size: -
CDR3 protein: CATSPPGQGYGYTF
CDR3 DNA: TGTGCCACCTCCCCGCCGGGACAGGGCTATGGCTACACCTTC

J gene: TRBJ1-3
D gene: TRBD1
V gene: TRBV5-1
clone size: -
CDR3 protein: CASSLDRGGFLSGNTIYF
CDR3 DNA: TGCGCCAGCAGCTTGGACAGGGGGGGCTTCCTCTCTGGAAACACCATATATTTT

J gene: TRBJ1-2
D gene: TRBD1
V gene: TRBV24-1
clone size: once
CDR3 protein: CATSDTTGGKNYGYTF
CDR3 DNA: TGTGCCACCAGTGATACAACAGGGGGAAAAAACTATGGCTACACCTTC

J gene: TRBJ1-2
D gene: TRBD1
V gene: TRBV6-9
clone size: -
CDR3 protein: CASSYSRTGCPGGYTF
CDR3 DNA: TGTGCCAGCAGTTATTCAAGGACAGGGTGTCCGGGGGGCTACACCTTC

J gene: TRBJ1-1
D gene: -
V gene: TRBV6-6
clone size: -
CDR3 protein: CASRSTGPDTEAFF
CDR3 DNA: TGTGCCAGCAGATCGACAGGTCCGGACACTGAAGCTTTCTTT

J gene: TRBJ1-6
D gene: -
V gene: TRBV2
clone size: -
CDR3 protein: CASSDHGSPLHF
CDR3 DNA: TGTGCCAGCAGTGACCACGGTTCACCCCTCCACTTT

J gene: TRBJ1-6
D gene: -
V gene: TRBV6-4
clone size: once
CDR3 protein: CASREQGSSNSPLHF
CDR3 DNA: TGTGCCAGCAGAGAACAGGGTTCCTCTAATTCACCCCTCCACTTT

J gene: TRBJ1-5
D gene: TRBD1
V gene: TRBV19
clone size: -
CDR3 protein: CATAQGVGNQPQHF
CDR3 DNA: TGTGCCACGGCACAGGGGGTTGGCAATCAGCCCCAGCATTTT

J gene: TRBJ1-1
D gene: -
V gene: TRBV7-3
clone size: -
CDR3 protein: CASSSTRDTEAFF
CDR3 DNA: TGTGCCAGCAGCTCCACCCGGGACACTGAAGCTTTCTTT

J gene: TRBJ2-1
D gene: -
V gene: TRBV10-3
clone size: -
CDR3 protein: CAITSGISNEQFF
CDR3 DNA: TGTGCCATCACTTCGGGGATTAGCAATGAGCAGTTCTTC

J gene: TRBJ1-1
D gene: TRBD1
V gene: TRBV30
clone size: -
CDR3 protein: CAWSPKGQGAKAFF
CDR3 DNA: TGTGCCTGGAGTCCCAAGGGACAGGGGGCGAAGGCTTTCTTT

J gene: TRBJ2-7
D gene: -
V gene: TRBV5-1
clone size: -
CDR3 protein: CASSPLIVGSEQYF
CDR3 DNA: TGCGCCAGCAGCCCCCTGATAGTCGGGAGCGAGCAGTACTTC

J gene: TRBJ2-1
D gene: TRBD1
V gene: TRBV7-9
clone size: once
CDR3 protein: CASSLAGTGVTYNEQFF
CDR3 DNA: TGTGCCAGCAGCTTAGCCGGGACAGGGGTGACCTACAATGAGCAGTTCTTC

J gene: TRBJ1-1
D gene: -
V gene: TRBV6-6
clone size: -
CDR3 protein: CASSLDTEAFF
CDR3 DNA: TGTGCCAGCAGTTTAGACACTGAAGCTTTCTTT

J gene: TRBJ1-3
D gene: -
V gene: TRBV27
clone size: -
CDR3 protein: CASRLNSGNTIYF
CDR3 DNA: TGTGCCAGCAGACTGAACTCTGGAAACACCATATATTTT

J gene: TRBJ1-2
D gene: TRBD1
V gene: TRBV27
clone size: -
CDR3 protein: CASSLGLWGQGGGYTF
CDR3 DNA: TGTGCCAGCAGTTTAGGATTATGGGGACAGGGTGGCGGCTACACCTTC

J gene: TRBJ2-3
D gene: -
V gene: TRBV5-1
clone size: -
CDR3 protein: CASNPNDFSSTDTQYF
CDR3 DNA: TGCGCCAGTAACCCTAATGACTTCTCTAGCACAGATACGCAGTATTTT

J gene: TRBJ2-6
D gene: -
V gene: TRBV15
clone size: -
CDR3 protein: CATGQLSGANVLTF
CDR3 DNA: TGTGCCACCGGACAGCTCTCTGGGGCCAACGTCCTGACTTTC

J gene: TRBJ1-1
D gene: -
V gene: TRBV7-2
clone size: -
CDR3 protein: CASSLLGLGAFF
CDR3 DNA: TGTGCCAGCAGCTTACTTGGGCTGGGAGCTTTCTTT

J gene: TRBJ1-2
D gene: TRBD1
V gene: TRBV19
clone size: -
CDR3 protein: CASSISGTGLNYGYTF
CDR3 DNA: TGTGCCAGTAGTATAAGTGGGACAGGGTTGAACTATGGCTACACCTTC

J gene: TRBJ2-7
D gene: -
V gene: TRBV5-6
clone size: few
CDR3 protein: CASSLDPTEQYF
CDR3 DNA: TGTGCCAGCAGCTTGGACCCTACTGAGCAGTACTTC

J gene: TRBJ1-4
D gene: -
V gene: TRBV4-2
clone size: -
CDR3 protein: CASSRGEAQDEKLFF
CDR3 DNA: TGTGCCAGCAGCCGGGGGGAAGCGCAGGATGAAAAACTGTTTTTT

J gene: TRBJ1-1
D gene: -
V gene: TRBV3-1/TRBV3-2
clone size: once
CDR3 protein: CASSQGGREEAFF
CDR3 DNA: TGTGCCAGCAGCCAAGGGGGCAGGGAAGAGGCTTTCTTT

J gene: TRBJ2-3
D gene: TRBD2
V gene: TRBV2
clone size: -
CDR3 protein: CARGIPRGGGTDTQYF
CDR3 DNA: TGTGCCAGGGGAATACCGCGGGGGGGCGGCACAGATACGCAGTATTTT

J gene: TRBJ2-7
D gene: -
V gene: TRBV19
clone size: -
CDR3 protein: CASSRAIGTYEQYF
CDR3 DNA: TGTGCCAGTAGTAGGGCGATAGGAACCTACGAGCAGTACTTC

J gene: TRBJ1-1
D gene: TRBD1
V gene: TRBV6-6
clone size: -
CDR3 protein: CASSYPTGQGNTEAFF
CDR3 DNA: TGTGCCAGCAGTTACCCCACGGGACAGGGGAACACTGAAGCTTTCTTT

J gene: TRBJ2-7
D gene: TRBD1
V gene: TRBV7-2
clone size: -
CDR3 protein: CASSLAGQVESYEQYF
CDR3 DNA: TGTGCCAGCAGCTTAGCGGGACAGGTAGAATCCTACGAGCAGTACTTC

J gene: TRBJ1-2
D gene: TRBD1
V gene: TRBV5-1
clone size: -
CDR3 protein: CASRWDSLYGYTF
CDR3 DNA: TGCGCCAGCAGGTGGGACAGTCTCTATGGCTACACCTTC

J gene: TRBJ1-3
D gene: TRBD1
V gene: TRBV27
clone size: -
CDR3 protein: CASSLTGAGNTIYF
CDR3 DNA: TGTGCCAGCAGTCTAACAGGGGCCGGAAACACCATATATTTT

J gene: TRBJ2-1
D gene: TRBD1
V gene: TRBV30
clone size: -
CDR3 protein: CAGDRGHEQFF
CDR3 DNA: TGTGCCGGGGACAGGGGTCATGAGCAGTTCTTC

J gene: TRBJ1-1
D gene: -
V gene: TRBV19
clone size: -
CDR3 protein: CASSMAVSTEAFF
CDR3 DNA: TGTGCCAGTAGTATGGCGGTATCCACTGAAGCTTTCTTT

J gene: TRBJ1-1
D gene: TRBD1
V gene: TRBV9
clone size: -
CDR3 protein: CASSETKQGAPTEAFF
CDR3 DNA: TGTGCCAGCAGCGAGACAAAACAGGGGGCGCCCACTGAAGCTTTCTTT

J gene: TRBJ1-6
D gene: -
V gene: TRBV5-4
clone size: few
CDR3 protein: CASRENNSPLHF
CDR3 DNA: TGTGCCAGCAGGGAGAATAATTCACCCCTCCACTTT

J gene: TRBJ1-1
D gene: -
V gene: TRBV5-5
clone size: once
CDR3 protein: CASSFTSNTEAFF
CDR3 DNA: TGTGCCAGCAGCTTCACATCGAACACTGAAGCTTTCTTT

J gene: TRBJ2-1
D gene: -
V gene: TRBV4-3
clone size: -
CDR3 protein: CASSQAFRGYNEQFF
CDR3 DNA: TGCGCCAGCAGCCAGGCGTTTAGGGGCTACAATGAGCAGTTCTTC

J gene: TRBJ1-1
D gene: TRBD1
V gene: TRBV29-1
clone size: -
CDR3 protein: CSVRQGLYTEAFF
CDR3 DNA: TGCAGCGTTCGACAGGGGCTATACACTGAAGCTTTCTTT

J gene: TRBJ2-7
D gene: TRBD1
V gene: TRBV5-1
clone size: -
CDR3 protein: CASRNDRVGEQYF
CDR3 DNA: TGCGCCAGCAGGAACGACAGGGTCGGCGAGCAGTACTTC

J gene: TRBJ1-3
D gene: -
V gene: TRBV10-3
clone size: -
CDR3 protein: CAISEVSGTTNTIYF
CDR3 DNA: TGTGCCATCAGTGAGGTCTCGGGTACGACGAACACCATATATTTT